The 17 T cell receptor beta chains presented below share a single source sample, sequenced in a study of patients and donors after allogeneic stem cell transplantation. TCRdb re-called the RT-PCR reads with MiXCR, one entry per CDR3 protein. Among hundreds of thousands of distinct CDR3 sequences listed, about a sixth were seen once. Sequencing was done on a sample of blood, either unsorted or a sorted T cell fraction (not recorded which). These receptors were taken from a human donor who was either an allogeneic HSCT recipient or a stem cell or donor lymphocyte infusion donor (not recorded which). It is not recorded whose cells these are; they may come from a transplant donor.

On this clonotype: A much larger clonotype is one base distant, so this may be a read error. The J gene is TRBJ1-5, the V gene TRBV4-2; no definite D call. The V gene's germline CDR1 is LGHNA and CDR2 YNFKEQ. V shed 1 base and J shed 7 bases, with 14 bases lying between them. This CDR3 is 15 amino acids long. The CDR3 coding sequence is TGTGCCAGCAGCCAAGGACCCAGGTGGGGACAGCCCCAGCATTTT. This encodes CASSQGPRWGQPQHF.

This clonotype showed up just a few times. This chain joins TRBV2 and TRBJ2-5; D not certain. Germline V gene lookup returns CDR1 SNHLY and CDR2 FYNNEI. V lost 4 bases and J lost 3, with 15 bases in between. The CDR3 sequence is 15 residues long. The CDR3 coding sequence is TGTGCCAGCAGTGCCGGGCAGGTCCTGAAAGAGACCCAGTACTTC. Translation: CASSAGQVLKETQYF.

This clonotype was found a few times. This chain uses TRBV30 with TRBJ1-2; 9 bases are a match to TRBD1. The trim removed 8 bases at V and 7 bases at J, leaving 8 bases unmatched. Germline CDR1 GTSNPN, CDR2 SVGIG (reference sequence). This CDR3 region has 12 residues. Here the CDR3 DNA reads TGTGCCCGATCAGGACAGGGGCCTGGCTACACCTTC. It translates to CARSGQGPGYTF.

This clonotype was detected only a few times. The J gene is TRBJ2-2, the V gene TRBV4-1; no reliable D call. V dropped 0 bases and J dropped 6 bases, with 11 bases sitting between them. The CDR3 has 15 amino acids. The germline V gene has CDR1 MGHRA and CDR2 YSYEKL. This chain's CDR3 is CASSQEWSAAGELFF. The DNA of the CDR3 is TGCGCCAGCAGCCAAGAATGGTCAGCAGCCGGGGAGCTGTTTTTT.

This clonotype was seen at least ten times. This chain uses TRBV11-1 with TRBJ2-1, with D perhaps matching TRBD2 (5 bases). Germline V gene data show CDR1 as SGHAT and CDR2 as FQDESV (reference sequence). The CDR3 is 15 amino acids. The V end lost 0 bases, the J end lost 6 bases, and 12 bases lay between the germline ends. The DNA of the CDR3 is TGTGCCAGCAGCTTAGCCTCGGGGATCCTCAATGAGCAGTTCTTC. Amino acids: CASSLASGILNEQFF.

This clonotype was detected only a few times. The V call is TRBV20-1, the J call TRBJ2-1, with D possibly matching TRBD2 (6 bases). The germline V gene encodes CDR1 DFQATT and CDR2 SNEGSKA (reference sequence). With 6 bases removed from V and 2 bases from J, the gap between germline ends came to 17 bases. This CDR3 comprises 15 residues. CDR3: CSAPEAGRPYNEQFF. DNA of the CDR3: TGCAGTGCCCCGGAGGCGGGGAGGCCCTACAATGAGCAGTTCTTC.

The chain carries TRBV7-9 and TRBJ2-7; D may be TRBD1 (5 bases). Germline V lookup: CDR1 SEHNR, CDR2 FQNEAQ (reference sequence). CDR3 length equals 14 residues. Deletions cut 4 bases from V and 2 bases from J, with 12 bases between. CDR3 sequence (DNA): TGTGCCAGCAGCTCTTTAATGACAGCCTACGAGCAGTACTTC. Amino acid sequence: CASSSLMTAYEQYF.

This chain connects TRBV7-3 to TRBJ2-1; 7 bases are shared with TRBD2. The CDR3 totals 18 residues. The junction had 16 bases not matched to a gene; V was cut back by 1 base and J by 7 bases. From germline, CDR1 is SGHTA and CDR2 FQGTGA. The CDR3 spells CASSLRYPPAGDLNEQFF. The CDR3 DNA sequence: TGTGCCAGCAGCTTAAGATACCCCCCGGCGGGAGATCTAAATGAGCAGTTCTTC.

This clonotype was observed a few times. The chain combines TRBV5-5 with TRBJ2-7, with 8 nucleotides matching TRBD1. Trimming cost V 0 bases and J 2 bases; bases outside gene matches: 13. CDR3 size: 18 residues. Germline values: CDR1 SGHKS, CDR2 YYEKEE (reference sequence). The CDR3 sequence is CASSLEGDRFFSTYEQYF. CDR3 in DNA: TGTGCCAGCAGCTTGGAGGGGGACAGGTTTTTCTCTACCTACGAGCAGTACTTC.

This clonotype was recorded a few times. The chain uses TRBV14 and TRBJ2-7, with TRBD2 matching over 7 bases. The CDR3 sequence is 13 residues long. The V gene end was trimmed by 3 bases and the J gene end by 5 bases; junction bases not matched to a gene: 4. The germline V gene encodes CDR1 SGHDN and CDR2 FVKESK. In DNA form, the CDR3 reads TGTGCCAGCAGCCACGCACTAGCGAACGAGCAGTACTTC. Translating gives CASSHALANEQYF.

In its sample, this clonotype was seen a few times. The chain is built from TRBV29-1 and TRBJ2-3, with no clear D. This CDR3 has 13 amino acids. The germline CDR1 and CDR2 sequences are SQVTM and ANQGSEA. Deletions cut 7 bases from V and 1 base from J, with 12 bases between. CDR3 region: CSALRSGTDTQYF. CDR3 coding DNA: TGCAGCGCCCTCCGCTCGGGCACAGATACGCAGTATTTT.

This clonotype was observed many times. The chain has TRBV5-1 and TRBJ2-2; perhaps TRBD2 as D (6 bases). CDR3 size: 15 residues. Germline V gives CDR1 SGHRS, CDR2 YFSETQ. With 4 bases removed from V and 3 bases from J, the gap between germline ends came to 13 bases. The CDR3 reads CASSPGTGDTGELFF. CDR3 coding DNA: TGCGCCAGCAGCCCGGGGACGGGAGACACCGGGGAGCTGTTTTTT.

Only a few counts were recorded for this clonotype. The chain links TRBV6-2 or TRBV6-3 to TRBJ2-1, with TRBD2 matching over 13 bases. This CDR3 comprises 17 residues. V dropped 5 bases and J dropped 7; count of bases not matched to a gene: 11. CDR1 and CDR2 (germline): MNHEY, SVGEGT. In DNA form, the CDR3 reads TGTGCCAGCAGTGGGAGACCGGGACTAGCGGGGTGGAATGAGCAGTTCTTC. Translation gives CASSGRPGLAGWNEQFF.

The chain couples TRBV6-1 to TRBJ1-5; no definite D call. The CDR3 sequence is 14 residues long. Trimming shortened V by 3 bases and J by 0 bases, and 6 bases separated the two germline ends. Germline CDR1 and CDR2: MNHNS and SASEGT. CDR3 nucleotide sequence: TGTGCCAGCAGTGATTCGGGTAGCAATCAGCCCCAGCATTTT. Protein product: CASSDSGSNQPQHF.

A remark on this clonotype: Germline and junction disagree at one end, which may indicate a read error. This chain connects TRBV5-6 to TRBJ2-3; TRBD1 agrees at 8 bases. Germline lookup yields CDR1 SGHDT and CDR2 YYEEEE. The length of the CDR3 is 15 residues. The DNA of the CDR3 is TGTCCCAGCAGGTCAGGACAGGGAAGCACAGATACGCAGTATTTT. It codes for CPSRSGQGSTDTQYF.

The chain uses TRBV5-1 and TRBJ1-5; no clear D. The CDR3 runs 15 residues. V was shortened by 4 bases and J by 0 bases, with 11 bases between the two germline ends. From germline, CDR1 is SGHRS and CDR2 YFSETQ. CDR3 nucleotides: TGCGCCAGCAGCCCCGAGCCGAATAGCAATCAGCCCCAGCATTTT. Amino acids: CASSPEPNSNQPQHF.

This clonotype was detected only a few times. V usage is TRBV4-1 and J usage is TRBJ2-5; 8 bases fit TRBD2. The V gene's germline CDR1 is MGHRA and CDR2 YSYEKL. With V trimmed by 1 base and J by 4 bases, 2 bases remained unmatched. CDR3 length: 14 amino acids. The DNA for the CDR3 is TGCGCCAGCAGCCAAGTCGGGGGGGCAGAGACCCAGTACTTC. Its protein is CASSQVGGAETQYF.